The 10 T cell receptor beta chains reported below all come from one sample, sequenced in a study of cytomegalovirus exposure and HLA in healthy donors. PCR primers comprised 60 Vbeta and 13 Jbeta primers. Some clones are missing from TCRdb's copy, which holds only in-frame ones; the method was immunoSEQ multiplex PCR. The sample shows approximately 110,000 clones, over 65% of them seen only once. Sequenced input: PBMCs. These receptors were taken from a woman in her thirties in good health and CMV-seropositive.

V usage is TRBV10-3 and J usage is TRBJ1-6, with 10 positions matching TRBD1. Per the germline V gene, CDR1 is ENHRY and CDR2 is SYGVKD. This CDR3 is 15 amino acids long. V lost 6 bases to trimming and J lost 5 bases; unmatched junction nucleotides: 4. This CDR3 reads CAIRTGTGDNSPLHF. In nucleotides, the CDR3 is TGTGCCATCAGAACCGGGACAGGGGATAATTCACCCCTCCACTTT.

This clone was picked up a small number of times. This sample also contains other DNA sequences that code for the same CDR3. This chain connects TRBV19 to TRBJ2-2; 8 bases fit TRBD1. The J segment lost 4 bases and the V segment lost 2 bases, leaving 0 bases of the junction unmatched. Germline CDR1 LNHDA, CDR2 SQIVND (reference sequence). There are 14 residues in the CDR3. Here the CDR3 reads CASSIQGATGELFF. The CDR3 DNA is TGTGCCAGTAGTATACAGGGGGCCACCGGGGAGCTGTTTTTT.

V and J are TRBV6-6 and TRBJ2-1, with TRBD1 as a possible D gene (5 bases). Per germline, CDR1 MNHNY and CDR2 SVGAGI (reference sequence). The V gene lost 0 bases and the J gene lost 4 bases, with 13 bases spanning the gap. CDR3 length: 16 amino acids. CDR3 DNA: TGTGCCAGCAGTTACTCGGCGCCAGGGTCTTACAATGAGCAGTTCTTC. It codes for CASSYSAPGSYNEQFF.

This clone was found a few times. The V and J genes are TRBV5-6 and TRBJ2-7, with a possible D match to TRBD1 (7 bases). V lost 3 bases and J lost 5, with 18 bases in between. The CDR3 is 15 residues long. In germline, CDR1 is SGHDT, CDR2 YYEEEE. The CDR3 DNA follows: TGTGCCAGCAGCTGGCGGGCAGGGGGGTCCCACGAGCAGTACTTC. Translating it yields CASSWRAGGSHEQYF.

The V gene is TRBV10-1, the J gene TRBJ1-1; D gene uncertain. The CDR3 runs 13 residues. Between the trimmed V and J ends, which lost 8 bases and 0 bases, there was a span of 10 bases. Germline V CDR1 and CDR2: WNHNN, SYGVQD (reference sequence). The CDR3 region is CASVLTLNTEAFF. Here the CDR3 DNA reads TGCGCCAGCGTCTTGACTCTGAACACTGAAGCTTTCTTT.

The chain combines TRBV18 with TRBJ2-5; 7 bases are shared with TRBD2. The CDR3 sequence is 17 residues long. With 2 bases clipped from V and 7 bases from J, the junction kept 16 bases outside the gene matches. CDR1 is KGHSH and CDR2 is LQKENI in the germline V gene. The CDR3 nucleotides are TGTGCCAGCTCACCAAGCTGGGGAGGGGAACCCTCGACGACCCAGTACTTC. Its protein is CASSPSWGGEPSTTQYF.

The chain employs TRBV27 and TRBJ2-3, with 10 bases lining up with TRBD1. Germline lookup yields CDR1 MNHEY and CDR2 SMNVEV (reference sequence). Trimming cost V 8 bases and J 6 bases; bases outside gene matches: 14. The CDR3 spans 16 residues. CDR3: CASHSYPGQGSDTQYF. The CDR3 coding sequence is TGTGCCAGCCACTCCTATCCGGGACAGGGGAGTGATACGCAGTATTTT.

This clone turned up a few times. The V and J genes are TRBV18 and TRBJ2-7; 7 bases agree with TRBD1. This CDR3 contains 15 residues. The germline V gene encodes CDR1 KGHSH and CDR2 LQKENI. Trimming cost V 0 bases and J 2 bases; bases outside gene matches: 4. CDR3 amino acids: CASSPPGDRTYEQYF. DNA of the CDR3: TGTGCCAGCTCACCACCAGGGGACAGAACCTACGAGCAGTACTTC.

This clone was seen only once. The chain joins TRBV7-2 to TRBJ2-7, with a weak D call TRBD2 (6 bases). Trimming stripped 5 bases from V and 3 bases from J, with 14 bases between. Germline assignment: CDR1 SGHTA and CDR2 FQGNSA. The CDR3 contains 14 residues. CDR3 residues: CASSPGLAGYEQYF. The CDR3 nucleotides are TGTGCCAGCAGCCCGGGACTTGCCGGCTACGAGCAGTACTTC.

This clone has a single count. The rearrangement uses TRBV11-2 and TRBJ2-7; TRBD2 aligns across 10 bases. CDR1 and CDR2 from the germline V gene are SGHAT and FQNNGV. The V gene end was trimmed by 7 bases and the J gene end by 6 bases; junction bases not matched to a gene: 9. The CDR3 totals 14 residues. The CDR3 region is CASTPAGGPPEQYF. As DNA, the CDR3 is TGTGCCAGCACCCCAGCGGGGGGGCCCCCCGAGCAGTACTTC.